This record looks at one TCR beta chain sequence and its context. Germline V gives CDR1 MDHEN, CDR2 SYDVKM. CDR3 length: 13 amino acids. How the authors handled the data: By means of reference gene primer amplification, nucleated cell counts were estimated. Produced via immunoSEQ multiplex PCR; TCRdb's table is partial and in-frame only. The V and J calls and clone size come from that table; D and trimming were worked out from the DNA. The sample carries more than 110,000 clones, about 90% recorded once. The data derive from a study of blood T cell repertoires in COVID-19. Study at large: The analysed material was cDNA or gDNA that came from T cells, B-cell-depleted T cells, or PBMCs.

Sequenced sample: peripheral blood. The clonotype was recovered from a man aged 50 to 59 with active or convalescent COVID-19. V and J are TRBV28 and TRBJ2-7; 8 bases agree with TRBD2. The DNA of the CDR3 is TGTGCTTCCAAGAGCGGGAGCTCCTACGAGCAGTACTTC. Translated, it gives CASKSGSSYEQYF. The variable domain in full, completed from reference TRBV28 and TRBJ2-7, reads DVKVTQSSRYLVKRTGEKVFLECVQDMDHENMFWYRQDPGLGLRLIYFSYDVKMKEKGDIPEGYSVSREKKERFSLILESASTNQTSMYLCASKSGSSYEQYFGPGTRLTVT.